Described below is a single T cell receptor beta chain sequence and its context. Its cognate antigen has yet to be identified. Per-base quality was not reported, and no clone a single base away is much larger than it. TCRbeta CDR3 regions were amplified from genomic DNA using the immunoSEQ Assay, a bias-controlled multiplex PCR. The authors processed their data as follows. Nucleated cell counts per sample were estimated from amplification of reference gene primers within the assay. To quantify the absolute abundance of each unique TCRbeta CDR3 rearrangement, sequence reads were collapsed and filtered. For each sample, productive Simpson clonality was calculated as the square root of Simpson's diversity index over productive rearrangements. Not all clones reach the TCRdb copy of this immuneACCESS table, which keeps in-frame sequences only. Checked studies attribute under half of the gap to unresolved V genes and leave the rest unexplained. The V and J calls and clone size were taken over from that table, and D and trimming were inferred from the DNA. The sample table lists under 70,000 clones, more than 80% of them with a count of one. The ten largest make up about an eighth of the sample.

The sample is drawn from a study of blood T cell repertoires in COVID-19 (dated by TCRdb to 2020 to 2021). Regarding the study in general: Samples from collaborators originated in the United States, Italy and Spain and spanned both the acute and convalescent phases of COVID-19. The material from the prospective study consisted of cDNA or gDNA derived from T cells, B-cell-depleted T cells, or PBMCs. The dataset comprised deeply sampled blood TCRbeta repertoires from subjects exposed to, actively infected with, or recovered from COVID-19. The repertoires were made available in a free public database intended to serve as a resource for research on the immune response to SARS-CoV-2. Samples were obtained from the ongoing ImmuneRACE study (first 160 participants) and from 1,000 to 1,500 subjects provided by 6 global collaborators. A de-identified subject ID, COVID-19 status, age in years and sex were almost always included in the sample metadata. Where available, HLA class I and class II types were taken from metadata supplied by the sample provider and were not determined by assay-based typing.

Broader findings and caveats from the paper: The amount of clinical and demographic metadata varied by source and participant and was provided uncurated.

Each collaborating institution followed its own protocols to collect whole blood in K2EDTA tubes. Collaborator samples were shipped for TCRbeta analysis as frozen whole blood, isolated PBMCs, or DNA extracted from either sample type. This receptor was obtained from a human donor with active COVID-19. The donor label of this sample is uncertain. Material: peripheral blood.

The DNA sequence is given as TGTGCCAGCAGCTTGGCCGACAGGGCGAGTCAGCCCCAGCATTTT. It specifies CASSLADRASQPQHF. The rearranged chain carries TRBV5-6 and TRBJ1-5; TRBD1 fits 7 bases in the junction. There are 15 amino acids in the CDR3, from cysteine to phenylalanine inclusive. Just the 45-base CDR3 DNA is kept, in frame starting at base 1. The germline V end is reduced by 0 bases and the J end by 6 bases; junction bases left unmatched: 6. The germline V gene encodes CDR1 SGHDT and CDR2 YYEEEE.